This TCR beta chain was sequenced during a study of T cell responses to AZD1222 COVID-19 vaccine. Study-level points and caveats: The study found vaccine-associated CD4 TCRs spanning spike, dominant at 160-218 and 743-854.

Generated by immunoSEQ multiplex PCR, the TCRdb table keeps only in-frame clones and is missing some. Of some 150,000 clones listed, approximately 89% are singletons. Trimming shortened V by 5 bases and J by 4 bases, and 9 bases separated the two germline ends. The CDR3 extends over 12 amino acids. CDR1 and CDR2 from the germline V gene are SGHTA and FQGNSA. Notes on this clone: No antigen is known for it.

The chain has TRBV7-2 and TRBJ2-7; D not resolved. The sample in question was peripheral blood, obtained on day 0 of AZD1222 vaccination. This TCR was recovered from an adult in good health. CDR3 loop: CASSLHHYEQYF. CDR3 DNA sequence: TGTGCCAGCAGCCTCCACCATTACGAGCAGTACTTC.